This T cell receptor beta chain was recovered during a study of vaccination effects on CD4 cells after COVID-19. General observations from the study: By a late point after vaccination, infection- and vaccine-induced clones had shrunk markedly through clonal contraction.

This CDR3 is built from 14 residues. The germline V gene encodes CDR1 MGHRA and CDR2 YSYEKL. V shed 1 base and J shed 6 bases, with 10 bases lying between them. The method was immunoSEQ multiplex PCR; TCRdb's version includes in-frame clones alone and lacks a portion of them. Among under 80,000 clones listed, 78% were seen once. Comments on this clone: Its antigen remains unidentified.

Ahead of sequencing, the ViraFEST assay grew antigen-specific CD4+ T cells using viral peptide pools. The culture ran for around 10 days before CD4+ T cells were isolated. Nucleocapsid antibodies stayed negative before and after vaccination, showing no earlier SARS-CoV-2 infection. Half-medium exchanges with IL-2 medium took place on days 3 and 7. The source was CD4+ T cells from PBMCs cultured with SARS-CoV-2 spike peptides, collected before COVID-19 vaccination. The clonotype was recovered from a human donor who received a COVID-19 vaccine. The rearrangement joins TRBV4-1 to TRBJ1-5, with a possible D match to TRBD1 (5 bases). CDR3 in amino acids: CASSQVTAGQPQHF. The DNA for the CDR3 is TGCGCCAGCAGCCAAGTGACAGCTGGTCAGCCCCAGCATTTT.